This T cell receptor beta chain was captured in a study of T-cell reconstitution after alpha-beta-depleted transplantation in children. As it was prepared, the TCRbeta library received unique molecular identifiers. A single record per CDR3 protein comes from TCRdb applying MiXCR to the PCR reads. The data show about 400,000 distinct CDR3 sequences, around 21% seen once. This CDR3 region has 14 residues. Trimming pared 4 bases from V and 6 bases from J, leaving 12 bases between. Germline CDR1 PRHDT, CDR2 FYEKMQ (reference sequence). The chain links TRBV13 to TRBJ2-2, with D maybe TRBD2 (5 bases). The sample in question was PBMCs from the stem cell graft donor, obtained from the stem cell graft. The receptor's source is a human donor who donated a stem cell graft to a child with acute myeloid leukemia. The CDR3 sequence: CASSSPGLSGELFF. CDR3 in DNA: TGTGCCAGCAGCTCCCCTGGACTGTCCGGGGAGCTGTTTTTT.